This TCR beta chain was sequenced during a study of shared clonotypes between healthy human individuals. Study background: CD4 naive and CD4 memory each took three plates per donor, while CD8 naive took two and CD8 memory one.

Researchers partitioned CD4+ cells into CD45RA+ naive and CD45RA-negative memory subsets. This clone was detected once. Produced via immunoSEQ multiplex PCR; TCRdb's table is partial and in-frame only. The sample shows about 1.5 million clones, about 98% of them seen only once. The germline V and J ends were trimmed by 0 bases and 2 bases, with 10 bases remaining between them. Germline assignment: CDR1 ENHRY and CDR2 SYGVKD. There are 15 residues in the CDR3. The TCR was taken from a man younger than 40 in good health. Sequencing was done on a sample of naive CD4+ T cells sorted from blood. Sample subset: CD45RA+ positively selected. The J gene is TRBJ1-2, the V gene TRBV10-3; D perhaps matches TRBD1 (5 bases). The CDR3 nucleotides are TGTGCCATCAGTGAGTCGATCCGGGGGAACTATGGCTACACCTTC. It specifies CAISESIRGNYGYTF.